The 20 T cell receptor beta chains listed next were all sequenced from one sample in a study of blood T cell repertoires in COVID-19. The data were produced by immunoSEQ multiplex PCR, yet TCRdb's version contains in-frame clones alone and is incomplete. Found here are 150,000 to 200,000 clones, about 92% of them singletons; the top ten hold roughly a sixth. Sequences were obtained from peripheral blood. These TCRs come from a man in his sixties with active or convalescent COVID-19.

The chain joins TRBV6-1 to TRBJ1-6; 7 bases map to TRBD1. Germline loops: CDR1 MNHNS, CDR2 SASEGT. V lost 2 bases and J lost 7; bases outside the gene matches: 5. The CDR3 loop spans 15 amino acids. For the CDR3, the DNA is TGTGCCAGCAGTGAAAAGACAGGGCTGAATTCACCCCTCCACTTT. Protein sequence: CASSEKTGLNSPLHF.

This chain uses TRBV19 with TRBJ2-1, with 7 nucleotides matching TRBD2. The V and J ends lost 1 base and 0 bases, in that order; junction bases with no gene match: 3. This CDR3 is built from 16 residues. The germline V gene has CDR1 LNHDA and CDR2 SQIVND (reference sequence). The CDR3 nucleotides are TGTGCCAGTAGTATAGGGGGGGGAGCCTCCTACAATGAGCAGTTCTTC. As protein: CASSIGGGASYNEQFF.

As DNA, the CDR3 is TGTGCCAGCAGCCCCGCCGGGCAGGTGTGGACTGGTGAGCAGTTCTTC. Translated: CASSPAGQVWTGEQFF. This sequence joins TRBV11-2 and TRBJ2-1, with D tentatively TRBD2 (5 bases). The germline CDR1 and CDR2 sequences are SGHAT and FQNNGV. Trimming took off 5 bases at V and 9 bases at J, with 23 bases between the two ends. CDR3 size: 16 residues. Looking up the rest from reference TRBV11-2 and TRBJ2-1 gives the full variable domain: EAGVAQSPRYKIIEKRQSVAFWCNPISGHATLYWYQQILGQGPKLLIQFQNNGVVDDSQLPKDRFSAERLKGVDSTLKIQPAKLEDSAVYLCASSPAGQVWTGEQFFGPGTRLTVL.

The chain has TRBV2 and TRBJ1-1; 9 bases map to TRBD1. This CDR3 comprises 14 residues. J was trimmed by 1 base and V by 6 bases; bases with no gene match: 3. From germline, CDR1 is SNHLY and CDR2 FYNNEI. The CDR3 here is CASSDRGGNTEAFF. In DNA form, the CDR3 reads TGTGCCAGCAGCGACAGGGGGGGGAACACTGAAGCTTTCTTT.

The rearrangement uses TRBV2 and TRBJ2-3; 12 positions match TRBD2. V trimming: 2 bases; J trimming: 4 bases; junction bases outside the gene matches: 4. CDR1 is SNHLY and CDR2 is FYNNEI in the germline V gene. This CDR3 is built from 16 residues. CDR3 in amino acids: CASSEWASGGADTQYF. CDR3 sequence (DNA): TGTGCCAGCAGTGAATGGGCTAGCGGGGGGGCAGATACGCAGTATTTT.

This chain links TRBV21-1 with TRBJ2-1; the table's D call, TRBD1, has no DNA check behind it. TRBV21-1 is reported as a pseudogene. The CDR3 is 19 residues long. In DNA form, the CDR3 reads TGTGCCAGCAGCAAAAAAAATGTAGGGGTCCCCGAAGATTACAATGAGCAGTTCTTC. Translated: CASSKKNVGVPEDYNEQFF.

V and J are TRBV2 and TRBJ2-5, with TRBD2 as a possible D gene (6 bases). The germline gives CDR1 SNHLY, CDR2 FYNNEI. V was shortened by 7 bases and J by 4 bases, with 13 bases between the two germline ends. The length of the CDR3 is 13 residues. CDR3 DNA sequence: TGTGCCAGCACTATCGGGACTTTAGAGACCCAGTACTTC. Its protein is CASTIGTLETQYF.

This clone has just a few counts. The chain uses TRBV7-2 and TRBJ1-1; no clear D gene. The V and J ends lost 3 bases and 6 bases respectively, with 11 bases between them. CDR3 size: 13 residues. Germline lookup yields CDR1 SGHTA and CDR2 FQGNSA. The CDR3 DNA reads TGTGCCAGCAGCTTCCTTCCAGGCTCTGAAGCTTTCTTT. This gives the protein CASSFLPGSEAFF. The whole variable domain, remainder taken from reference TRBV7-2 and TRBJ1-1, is GAGVSQSPSNKVTEKGKDVELRCDPISGHTALYWYRQSLGQGLEFLIYFQGNSAPDKSGLPSDRFSAERTGGSVSTLTIQRTQQEDSAVYLCASSFLPGSEAFFGQGTRLTVV.

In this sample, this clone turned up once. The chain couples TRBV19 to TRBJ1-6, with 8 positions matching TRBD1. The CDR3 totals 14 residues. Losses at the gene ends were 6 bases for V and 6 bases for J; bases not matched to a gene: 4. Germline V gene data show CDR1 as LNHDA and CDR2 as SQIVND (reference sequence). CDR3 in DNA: TGTGCCAGTAGGACTACAGGGGGTAATTCACCCCTCCACTTT. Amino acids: CASRTTGGNSPLHF.

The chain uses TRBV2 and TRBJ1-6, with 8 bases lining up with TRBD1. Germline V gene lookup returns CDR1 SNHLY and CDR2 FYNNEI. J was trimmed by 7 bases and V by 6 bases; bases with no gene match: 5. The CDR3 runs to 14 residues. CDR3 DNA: TGTGCCAGCAGGTACCGGGACAGGAATTCACCCCTCCACTTT. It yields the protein CASRYRDRNSPLHF.

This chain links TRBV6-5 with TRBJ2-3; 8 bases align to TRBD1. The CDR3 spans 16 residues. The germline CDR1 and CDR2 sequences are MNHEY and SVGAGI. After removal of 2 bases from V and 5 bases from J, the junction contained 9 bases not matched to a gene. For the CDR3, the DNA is TGTGCCAGCAGTTACAGTCAGGGGGCAGGGAGAGATACGCAGTATTTT. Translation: CASSYSQGAGRDTQYF.

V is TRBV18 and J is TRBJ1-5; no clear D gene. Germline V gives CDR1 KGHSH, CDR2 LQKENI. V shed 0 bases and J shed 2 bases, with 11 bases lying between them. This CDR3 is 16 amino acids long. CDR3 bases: TGTGCCAGCTCACCACCGTCAAGGGAGGGCAATCAGCCCCAGCATTTT. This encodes CASSPPSREGNQPQHF. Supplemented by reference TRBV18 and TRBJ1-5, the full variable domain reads NAGVMQNPRHLVRRRGQEARLRCSPMKGHSHVYWYRQLPEEGLKFMVYLQKENIIDESGMPKERFSAEFPKEGPSILRIQQVVRGDSAAYFCASSPPSREGNQPQHFGDGTRLSIL.

As DNA, the CDR3 is TGTGCCAGCAGCCATCATACAGGGATGCGGGGCTACACCTTC. Protein: CASSHHTGMRGYTF. The chain combines TRBV3-1 (or the pseudogene TRBV3-2) with TRBJ1-2, with D maybe TRBD1 (6 bases). CDR3 size: 14 residues. V was clipped by 3 bases and J by 8 bases, with 16 bases between them. Germline assignment: CDR1 LGHDT and CDR2 YNNKEL (reference sequence).

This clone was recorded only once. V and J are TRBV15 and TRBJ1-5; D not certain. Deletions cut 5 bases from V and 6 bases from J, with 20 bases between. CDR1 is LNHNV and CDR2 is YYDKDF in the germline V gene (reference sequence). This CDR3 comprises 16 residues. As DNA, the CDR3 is TGTGCCACCAGCCGCCGCGGGAGGGCCCGGGGTCAGCCCCAGCATTTT. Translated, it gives CATSRRGRARGQPQHF. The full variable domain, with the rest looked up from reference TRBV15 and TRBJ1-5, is DAMVIQNPRYQVTQFGKPVTLSCSQTLNHNVMYWYQQKSSQAPKLLFHYYDKDFNNEADTPDNFQSRRPNTSFCFLDIRSPGLGDTAMYLCATSRRGRARGQPQHFGDGTRLSIL.

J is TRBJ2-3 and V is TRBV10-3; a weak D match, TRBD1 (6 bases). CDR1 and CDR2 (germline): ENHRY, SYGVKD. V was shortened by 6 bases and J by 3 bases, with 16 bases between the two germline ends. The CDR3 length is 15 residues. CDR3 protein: CAIRPRGIGTDTQYF. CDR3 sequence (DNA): TGTGCCATCAGGCCGAGGGGGATAGGTACAGATACGCAGTATTTT.

CDR3 bases: TGTGCCAGTAGTATGGGGACTAGCGGGAGGGTTCGGACCCAGTACTTC. Translation: CASSMGTSGRVRTQYF. The gene calls are TRBV19 and TRBJ2-5; 16 nucleotides align to TRBD2. V lost 3 bases, J lost 7 bases, and 5 bases stayed unmatched. In germline, CDR1 is LNHDA, CDR2 SQIVND (reference sequence). The CDR3 loop spans 16 amino acids.

The CDR3 coding sequence is TGCAGTGCTAGTTTCCCCAGGGGGCGCGGCTATGGCTACACCTTC. It codes for CSASFPRGRGYGYTF. The gene calls are TRBV20-1 and TRBJ1-2, with TRBD1 matching 8 bases. Germline CDR1 is DFQATT and CDR2 is SNEGSKA (reference sequence). This CDR3 region has 15 residues. J gave up 4 bases and V 3 bases, and 10 bases lay outside the gene matches.

The chain's CDR3 is CASSGASGGTDTQYF. CDR3 coding DNA: TGCGCCAGCAGCGGAGCTAGCGGGGGTACAGATACGCAGTATTTT. The chain couples TRBV5-1 to TRBJ2-3; TRBD2 aligns across 10 bases. CDR3 length equals 15 residues. With V trimmed by 4 bases and J by 3 bases, 5 bases remained unmatched. Per germline, CDR1 SGHRS and CDR2 YFSETQ.

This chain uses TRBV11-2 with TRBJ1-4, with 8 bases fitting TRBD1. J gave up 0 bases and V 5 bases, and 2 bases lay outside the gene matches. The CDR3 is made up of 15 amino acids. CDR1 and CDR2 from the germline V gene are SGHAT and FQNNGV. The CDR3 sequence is CASSLTGATNEKLFF. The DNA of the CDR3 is TGTGCCAGCAGCCTGACAGGGGCAACTAATGAAAAACTGTTTTTT.

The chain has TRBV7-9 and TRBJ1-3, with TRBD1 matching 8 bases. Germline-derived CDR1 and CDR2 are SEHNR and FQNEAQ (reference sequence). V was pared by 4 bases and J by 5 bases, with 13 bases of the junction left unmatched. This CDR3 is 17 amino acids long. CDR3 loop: CASSSLVDRGVRNTIYF. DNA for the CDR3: TGTGCCAGCAGCTCCCTCGTAGACAGGGGAGTTAGAAACACCATATATTTT.